This T cell receptor beta chain was captured in a study of T-cell reconstitution after alpha-beta-depleted transplantation in children. Germline lookup yields CDR1 SGHRS and CDR2 YFSETQ. CDR3 length: 17 amino acids. Losses at the gene ends were 4 bases for V and 5 bases for J; bases not matched to a gene: 13. The sample holds a few counts of this clonotype. Preparation of the TCRbeta library involved a method that used unique molecular identifiers. TCRdb reprocessed the PCR reads via MiXCR and lists one record per CDR3 protein. The sample yields some 640,000 distinct CDR3 sequences, roughly 17% seen once.

The chain links TRBV5-1 to TRBJ1-5; 9 positions match TRBD1. This sequence originates from a human donor who donated a stem cell graft to a child with acute myeloid leukemia. The material was PBMCs from the stem cell graft donor, obtained from the stem cell graft. CDR3: CASSNDSGTGIDQPQHF. The CDR3 DNA is TGCGCCAGCAGCAACGACTCCGGGACAGGGATCGATCAGCCCCAGCATTTT.